Listed below are T cell receptor beta chains from one sample, sequenced in a study of cytomegalovirus exposure and HLA in healthy donors. The protocol was immunoSEQ multiplex PCR, while the TCRdb copy is restricted to in-frame clones and leaves out a portion. This repertoire shows 160,000 or so clones, approximately 80% found once; its top ten account for under 2.5%. The sample taken for sequencing was PBMCs. The receptors were gathered from a man aged 45 to 65 in good health and CMV-seropositive. The CDR3 runs from the conserved cysteine through the conserved F or W. The order of the fields is D gene, V gene, J gene, CDR3 length, clone size, CDR3 DNA, CDR3 protein. The D gene is left open where the match is weak. Where a row states a size, it is once, few, many or the class of an expanded clone; other rows omit it.

>-|TRBV18|TRBJ2-7|13|-
TGTGCCAGCTCACGAAACTCAGGCTACGAGCAGTACTTC
CASSRNSGYEQYF
>-|TRBV5-5|TRBJ2-1|13|-
TGTGCCAGCAGCTGGGACATCTACAATGAGCAGTTCTTC
CASSWDIYNEQFF
>TRBD1|TRBV9|TRBJ2-5|15|few
TGTGCCAGCAGCGTAGGACAGGGGGCGCGGGAGACCCAGTACTTC
CASSVGQGARETQYF
>TRBD1|TRBV4-1|TRBJ2-1|15|-
TGCGCCAGCAGCCACCGGGACAGGGGGCTCAATGAGCAGTTCTTC
CASSHRDRGLNEQFF
>-|TRBV25-1|TRBJ2-5|15|once
TGTGCCAGCAGTGAATCTAGCGCGCTTTCGGAGACCCAGTACTTC
CASSESSALSETQYF
>TRBD2|TRBV5-1|TRBJ2-1|15|-
TGCGCCAGCAGCTTCGGGGGGCCTAGCGGGGGAGAGCAGTTCTTC
CASSFGGPSGGEQFF
>-|TRBV14|TRBJ1-1|14|-
TGTGCCAGCAGCCCGAACTGGGGCCGGACTGAAGCTTTCTTT
CASSPNWGRTEAFF
>-|TRBV28|TRBJ2-7|11|-
TGTGCCAGCAGCGAAACCCGCATCAGGTACTTC
CASSETRIRYF
>-|TRBV2|TRBJ1-5|15|-
TGTGCCAGCCAGCTGGCCGCGGGGACCTTCTCGCCCCAGCATTTT
CASQLAAGTFSPQHF
>TRBD2|TRBV6-1|TRBJ2-3|16|-
TGTGCCAGCAGTGAAGGGCTAGCGGGGGTCACAGATACGCAGTATTTT
CASSEGLAGVTDTQYF
>TRBD2|TRBV30|TRBJ2-1|12|-
TGTGCCTGGAGTTTATCTAGCGGGGAGCAGTTCTTC
CAWSLSSGEQFF
>-|TRBV7-2|TRBJ1-5|15|-
TGTGCCAGCAGCTTAGTTAGGGGGGGTACTCAGCCCCAGCATTTT
CASSLVRGGTQPQHF
>TRBD2|TRBV7-9|TRBJ2-1|16|-
TGTGCCAGCAGCATTTGGGGACTAGCGGGGGGAGGTGAGCAGTTCTTC
CASSIWGLAGGGEQFF
>TRBD1|TRBV4-1|TRBJ1-2|15|-
TGCGCCAGCAGCCAAGGACAGGGGGGGAACTATGGCTACACCTTC
CASSQGQGGNYGYTF
>-|TRBV5-1|TRBJ1-4|14|-
TGCGCCAGCAGCTCCGGACTTGAAGGTGAAAAACTGTTTTTT
CASSSGLEGEKLFF
>-|TRBV5-4|TRBJ2-7|14|few
TGTGCCAGCAGCTTCGAAGCGATCCTCTACGAGCAGTACTTC
CASSFEAILYEQYF
>-|TRBV28|TRBJ2-2|14|-
TGTGCCAGCAGTTTCGGCCTAGACACCGGGGAGCTGTTTTTT
CASSFGLDTGELFF
>TRBD2|TRBV11-2|TRBJ2-2|14|-
TGTGCCAGCCGTAGCGGGGGGGTTACCGGGGAGCTGTTTTTT
CASRSGGVTGELFF
>-|TRBV4-3|TRBJ1-4|14|-
TGCGCCAGCAGGAGAAGGACAGAGGGTGAAAAACTGTTTTTT
CASRRRTEGEKLFF
>-|TRBV27|TRBJ1-2|14|-
TGTGCCAGCAGACCGCTCGAGGGTTCGGGCGGCTACACCTTC
CASRPLEGSGGYTF
>-|TRBV27|TRBJ1-2|12|-
TGTGCCAGCAGTTTATTCGGAGAGGGCTACACCTTC
CASSLFGEGYTF
>TRBD1|TRBV19|TRBJ1-5|15|-
TGTGCCAGTAGTACGACAGGGTATAGCAATCAGCCCCAGAATTTT
CASSTTGYSNQPQNF
>TRBD2|TRBV11-2|TRBJ2-7|15|-
TGTGCCAGCAGCTTAGGAGGGACTAGCGTCGGCGAGCAGTACTTC
CASSLGGTSVGEQYF
>TRBD2|TRBV19|TRBJ2-3|16|-
TGTGCCAGTAGTGCCTTACTAGCGGGGGGGCGGGTTACGCAGTATTTT
CASSALLAGGRVTQYF
>TRBD1|TRBV28|TRBJ1-4|15|-
TGTGCCAGCAGAACCGGGACAGGGAAGGGGAAAAAACTGTTTTTT
CASRTGTGKGKKLFF
>-|TRBV27|TRBJ1-2|14|-
TGTGCCAGCAGTTTGGGCAGGGGCCCTTATGGCTACACCTTC
CASSLGRGPYGYTF
>-|TRBV7-2|TRBJ1-3|14|-
TGTGCCAGCAGCCCGCGACAGGTCGGAAACACCATATATTTT
CASSPRQVGNTIYF
>TRBD1|TRBV5-4|TRBJ2-7|17|-
TGTGCCAGCAGCTCGTTGTTAACCGGGACAGGGGACTACGAGCAGTACTTC
CASSSLLTGTGDYEQYF
>-|TRBV23-1|TRBJ2-2|15|-
TGCGCCAGCAGGCTCCCCGGGACACACACCGGGGAGCTGTTTTTT
CASRLPGTHTGELFF
>-|TRBV4-3|TRBJ1-1|15|-
TGCGCCAGCAGCCAAGGCGGGGGATTAAACACTGAAGCTTTCTTT
CASSQGGGLNTEAFF
>-|TRBV4-1|TRBJ2-7|14|-
TGCGCCAGCAGCCAGGGAGCGCTGGAGGGCGAGCAGTACTTC
CASSQGALEGEQYF
>-|TRBV27|TRBJ1-5|13|-
TGTGCCAGCAGCCAACTTGGCAATCAGCCCCAGCATTTT
CASSQLGNQPQHF
>TRBD1|TRBV19|TRBJ2-5|15|-
TGTGCCAGTAGTAGCCACAGGGGGCGACAAGAGACCCAGTACTTC
CASSSHRGRQETQYF
>TRBD1|TRBV6-1|TRBJ1-2|14|-
TGTGCCAGCATCCCCAGGGGGGCCAACTATGGCTACACCTTC
CASIPRGANYGYTF
>-|TRBV4-1|TRBJ2-7|19|-
TGCGCCAGCAGCCAAGATACTAATTCAGGGCAGAAATATAACTACGAGCAGTACTTC
CASSQDTNSGQKYNYEQYF
>-|TRBV30|TRBJ2-1|14|-
TGTGCCTGGAGTGTTGCAGGAATTACGAATGAGCAGTTCTTC
CAWSVAGITNEQFF
>-|TRBV15|TRBJ2-1|19|few
TGTGCCACCAGCAGATTGGGGGGATTAGCCCTTAGCTCCTACAATGAGCAGTTCTTC
CATSRLGGLALSSYNEQFF
>TRBD2|TRBV4-1|TRBJ2-7|16|few
TGCGCCAGCAGCCAAGTTAGCGGGGCTTGGGGCTACGAGCAGTACTTC
CASSQVSGAWGYEQYF
>TRBD1|TRBV28|TRBJ1-2|15|once
TGTGCCAGCAGTTTATCGGACAGGGGGGTTTATGGCTACACCTTC
CASSLSDRGVYGYTF
>TRBD1|TRBV7-9|TRBJ1-3|15|-
TGTGCCAGCAGCCCGGGACAGAACTCTGGAAACACCATATATTTT
CASSPGQNSGNTIYF
>TRBD1|TRBV5-4|TRBJ2-7|14|-
TGTGCCAGCAGCTTGCTCGGACAGGGCGGCGAGCAGTACTTC
CASSLLGQGGEQYF
>-|TRBV10-1|TRBJ1-5|16|-
TGCGCCAGCAGTAACCTGGTAGGGCGGGTCGCGTGGCCCCAGCATTTT
CASSNLVGRVAWPQHF
>TRBD1|TRBV2|TRBJ1-5|15|-
TGTGCCAGCAGGGAAGGGACAGGGGTCAGTCAGCCCCAGCATTTT
CASREGTGVSQPQHF